Sequencing of this TCR beta chain was carried out in a study of CD8+CD57+ T cells in acquired aplastic anemia. Investigators profiled TCR beta VDJ and CDR3 from genomic DNA template. A single record per CDR3 protein comes from TCRdb applying MiXCR to the reads. The sample records about 180,000 distinct CDR3 sequences, around 60% being singletons. Patients who underwent sequencing had shown CD8+CD57+ cell expansion by flow cytometry. This CDR3 region has 13 residues. In germline, CDR1 is SEHNR, CDR2 FQNEAQ (reference sequence). The ends were cut back, 1 base at V and 3 bases at J, with 6 bases in the middle.

The sequencing sample was made of sorted CD4+, CD8+, or CD8+CD57+ T cells (not recorded which) from PBMCs. This chain uses TRBV7-9 with TRBJ1-1, with D unresolved. The receptor was derived from a human donor with aplastic anemia. CDR3 sequence: CASSLVGDTEAFF. DNA for the CDR3: TGTGCCAGCAGCTTAGTGGGTGACACTGAAGCTTTCTTT.